The next 17 T cell receptor beta chains were all read from a single sample in a study of cytomegalovirus exposure and HLA in healthy donors. PCR amplification relied on 60 Vbeta primers (plus 13 Jbeta primers). Produced via immunoSEQ multiplex PCR; TCRdb's table is partial and in-frame only. The data contain 280,000 or so clones, about 90% of them seen just once; the ten biggest clones take up roughly 2.3%. Material: PBMCs. These receptors originate from a young woman in good health and CMV-seronegative.

The CDR3 coding sequence is TGTGCCATCGCTGGGGACTTGGGGAACTATGGCTACACCTTC. It is translated as CAIAGDLGNYGYTF. The J gene is TRBJ1-2, the V gene TRBV10-3; tentatively, D is TRBD1 (5 bases). This CDR3 spans 14 amino acids. Germline loops: CDR1 ENHRY, CDR2 SYGVKD. The germline V and J ends were trimmed by 8 bases and 2 bases, with 15 bases remaining between them.

The rearrangement uses TRBV11-2 and TRBJ2-3; TRBD2 matches 11 bases. Germline CDR1 reads SGHAT; CDR2 reads FQNNGV. This CDR3 is 15 amino acids long. The ends lost 5 bases at V and 0 bases at J; junction bases unmatched: 1. The CDR3 nucleotides read TGTGCCAGCAGCCCTAGCGGGGGGAGCACAGATACGCAGTATTTT. Its translation: CASSPSGGSTDTQYF.

V is TRBV6-1 and J is TRBJ1-2, with TRBD1 matching 7 bases. Losses at the gene ends were 2 bases for V and 4 bases for J; bases not matched to a gene: 7. The CDR3 runs 15 residues. From germline, CDR1 is MNHNS and CDR2 SASEGT. CDR3 region: CASSEFEGASYGYTF. The CDR3 DNA sequence: TGTGCCAGCAGTGAATTTGAGGGGGCGAGCTATGGCTACACCTTC.

A note on this clone: The same CDR3 arises from other DNA sequences in this sample as well. V usage is TRBV7-8 and J usage is TRBJ1-1, with a tentative D call TRBD1 (5 bases). The CDR3 contains 14 residues. Germline loops: CDR1 SGHVS, CDR2 FQNEAQ. V shed 1 base and J shed 2 bases, with 8 bases lying between them. Here the CDR3 DNA reads TGTGCCAGCAGCTTAGGGAGGGGAAACACTGAAGCTTTCTTT. Its protein is CASSLGRGNTEAFF.

The CDR3 DNA is TGTGCCACCAGCTACACCCCCGGGTCCTACGAGCAGTACTTC. It specifies CATSYTPGSYEQYF. V usage is TRBV15 and J usage is TRBJ2-7; D is uncertain. Germline lookup yields CDR1 LNHNV and CDR2 YYDKDF (reference sequence). The length of the CDR3 is 14 residues. Trimming took 5 bases from V and 1 from J, leaving 12 bases between them.

The genes are TRBV5-1 and TRBJ2-3; 9 bases are a match to TRBD2. This CDR3 is built from 16 residues. Losses at the gene ends were 0 bases for V and 4 bases for J; bases not matched to a gene: 6. Germline V CDR1 and CDR2: SGHRS, YFSETQ. This chain's CDR3 is CASSLEVAGEADTQYF. The CDR3 DNA reads TGCGCCAGCAGCTTGGAGGTAGCGGGGGAGGCAGATACGCAGTATTTT.

CDR3 DNA sequence: TGTGCCAGCAAGCCGGGGGGAGGGTTTAGTGAAAAACTGTTTTTT. This gives the protein CASKPGGGFSEKLFF. This chain links TRBV6-1 with TRBJ1-4; tentatively, D is TRBD1 (5 bases). The ends were cut back, 7 bases at V and 7 bases at J, with 19 bases in the middle. The germline gives CDR1 MNHNS, CDR2 SASEGT. CDR3 length: 15 residues.

This chain uses TRBV5-1 with TRBJ2-7, with D unclear. The V end was cut by 0 bases, the J end by 3 bases, with 7 bases between. This CDR3 is 13 amino acids long. The germline CDR1 and CDR2 sequences are SGHRS and YFSETQ. The CDR3 DNA sequence: TGCGCCAGCAGCTTGGAACGAGACTACGAGCAGTACTTC. Translated, it gives CASSLERDYEQYF.

This rearrangement joins TRBV30 to TRBJ2-5; no reliable D call. Gene TRBJ2-7 matches the end of the DNA better, so the J call may be wrong. This CDR3 contains 11 residues. Germline V gene data show CDR1 as GTSNPN and CDR2 as SVGIG (reference sequence). In DNA form, the CDR3 reads TGTGCCTGGAGTGGGAGCTACGAGCAGTACTTC. It yields the protein CAWSGSYEQYF.

This chain uses TRBV19 with TRBJ1-1, with D possibly being TRBD1 (5 bases). V gave up 0 bases and J gave up 6 bases, with 11 bases separating them. The CDR3 consists of 14 residues. From germline, CDR1 is LNHDA and CDR2 SQIVND (reference sequence). CDR3 in amino acids: CASSIDLQGPEAFF. CDR3 sequence (DNA): TGTGCCAGTAGTATAGATCTCCAGGGCCCTGAAGCTTTCTTT.

This clone came up a few times. The V gene is TRBV5-4, the J gene TRBJ2-7, with 8 bases aligning to TRBD1. This CDR3 spans 14 amino acids. The trim removed 3 bases at V and 7 bases at J, leaving 9 bases unmatched. CDR1 is SGHNT, CDR2 YYREEE, per germline (reference sequence). This chain's CDR3 is CASSSQGAGFEQYF. In DNA form, the CDR3 reads TGTGCCAGCAGCTCGCAGGGGGCCGGGTTTGAGCAGTACTTC.

The rearrangement joins TRBV9 to TRBJ1-4; a weak D match, TRBD1 (5 bases). The CDR3 runs 15 residues. Trimming took 4 bases from V and 7 from J, leaving 17 bases between them. In germline, CDR1 is SGDLS, CDR2 YYNGEE. CDR3 loop: CASSYNRDGGEKLFF. CDR3 nucleotide sequence: TGTGCCAGCAGCTACAATCGGGACGGGGGTGAAAAACTGTTTTTT.

In its sample, this clone was seen a few times. V usage is TRBV5-1 and J usage is TRBJ2-4; TRBD2 might be the D (6 bases). Germline V gene data show CDR1 as SGHRS and CDR2 as YFSETQ. This CDR3 is built from 15 residues. Between the trimmed V and J ends, which lost 4 bases and 0 bases, there was a span of 11 bases. This chain's CDR3 is CASSGGGLAKNIQYF. The CDR3 DNA sequence: TGCGCCAGCAGCGGGGGAGGACTAGCCAAAAACATTCAGTACTTC.

V gene TRBV2 combines with J gene TRBJ2-6; D is uncertain. V lost 4 bases, J lost 4 bases, and 11 bases lay in between. This CDR3 is 15 amino acids long. Germline CDR1 is SNHLY and CDR2 is FYNNEI. The CDR3 here is CASSVSGAGANVLTF. The CDR3 nucleotides read TGTGCCAGCAGTGTCTCTGGAGCGGGGGCCAACGTCCTGACTTTC.

In regard to this clone: An end of the junction does not agree with germline; a read error may underlie this. The chain links TRBV19 to TRBJ2-7; D possibly corresponds to TRBD2 (6 bases). This CDR3 region has 10 residues. In germline, CDR1 is LNHDA, CDR2 SQIVND (reference sequence). CDR3 in DNA: TGTGCCAGTACGGGGGAGCGGACCTTCTTC. This encodes CASTGERTFF.

J is TRBJ1-2 and V is TRBV6-5; possibly TRBD1 for D (5 bases). V gave up 10 bases and J gave up 1 base, with 7 bases separating them. Per germline, CDR1 MNHEY and CDR2 SVGAGI. The CDR3 length is 11 residues. Written as DNA, the CDR3 is TGTGCCACCGGGGGTAACTATGGCTACACCTTC. It specifies CATGGNYGYTF.

The V and J genes are TRBV6-6 and TRBJ2-1; 10 bases align to TRBD2. The germline gives CDR1 MNHNY, CDR2 SVGAGI (reference sequence). V lost 7 bases, J lost 2 bases, and 5 bases stayed unmatched. The CDR3 has 15 residues. CDR3 sequence reads: CASKISGGPYNEQFF. In DNA form, the CDR3 reads TGTGCCAGCAAAATTAGCGGGGGGCCCTACAATGAGCAGTTCTTC.